The source of this T cell receptor beta chain is a study of response to subunit inactivated influenza vaccine. General study points: A suggestion made by the authors is that each seasonal influenza vaccination recruits few new T cells.

CDR1 and CDR2 from the germline V gene are MDHEN and SYDVKM. Trimming removed 7 bases from V and 5 bases from J, with 14 bases in between. This CDR3 contains 13 residues. This clonotype was counted a few times. Its antigen is unknown. MiXCR was run by TCRdb on the RT-PCR reads, yielding one entry per CDR3 protein. Of fewer than 800,000 distinct CDR3 sequences in the sample, 15% to 18% were seen once. Material: PBMCs from blood, obtained 11 to 12 days after vaccination. The TCR was taken from a man aged 50 to 60 who received an inactivated influenza vaccine. This sequence joins TRBV28 and TRBJ1-1; D is possibly TRBD1 (6 bases). The CDR3 spells CASIRQTGTEAFF. In DNA, the CDR3 is TGTGCCAGCATTCGTCAGACAGGTACTGAAGCTTTCTTT.